This entry features one TCR beta chain sequence. CDR3 length equals 15 residues. Germline CDR1 SGHRS, CDR2 YFSETQ. Between the trimmed V and J ends, which lost 0 bases and 6 bases, there was a span of 15 bases. Primers used for first-strand cDNA, a TRAV- and TRBV-specific set, covered both alpha and beta chains. Using a constant-region primer together with a V-primer adapter, TCRs were subjected to around 20 PCR cycles of amplification. A single record per CDR3 protein comes from TCRdb applying MiXCR to the reads. The sample yields under 40,000 distinct CDR3 sequences, around 50% seen once. This entry is derived from a study of low-dose radiotherapy and immunotherapy resistance in tumors. Looking at the study overall: The patients were given nivolumab 240 mg every two weeks and ipilimumab 1 mg/kg every six weeks, through an intravenous route.

Time point here: after trial treatment. Noted treatment: LDRT plus nivolumab, ipilimumab, low-dose cyclophosphamide and aspirin (RACIN trial). The treatment that donors received included nivolumab, ipilimumab, aspirin, low-dose cyclophosphamide and low-dose radiotherapy. The chain carries TRBV5-1 and TRBJ1-1; weak D call: TRBD1 (5 bases). The material sequenced was PBMCs, taken after low-dose radiotherapy plus immunotherapy. The clonotype originates from a male donor with gallbladder cancer. In DNA form, the CDR3 reads TGCGCCAGCAGCTTGGGCAGGGCTGGAATGGCTGAAGCTTTCTTT. Residues: CASSLGRAGMAEAFF.